The rows below give T cell receptor beta chains drawn from one sample of a study of blood T cell repertoires in COVID-19. The repertoire was sequenced with immunoSEQ multiplex PCR; TCRdb's copy has only in-frame clones and lacks some. The data show about 120,000 clones, about 85% seen once. The specimen was peripheral blood. The source of these receptors is an older woman with COVID-19, enrolled during active disease. Both conserved end residues are part of each CDR3. D genes are given only for firm matches. The size entry is marked missing in some rows and otherwise reads once, few, many or a size class.

.	.	TRBV10-3	TRBJ1-1	CAISEWEIGTEAFF	TGTGCCATCAGTGAGTGGGAGATTGGCACTGAAGCTTTCTTT
.	once	TRBV9	TRBJ1-2	CASSVVPPGPYGYTF	TGTGCCAGCAGCGTAGTCCCTCCAGGGCCCTATGGCTACACCTTC
.	few	TRBV7-9	TRBJ2-1	CASSLALSGGNEQFF	TGTGCCAGCAGCTTAGCGCTCTCAGGGGGGAATGAGCAGTTCTTC
TRBD1	.	TRBV9	TRBJ1-5	CASSVDRDREVSNQPQHF	TGTGCCAGCAGCGTAGACCGGGACAGGGAGGTGAGCAATCAGCCCCAGCATTTT
.	once	TRBV28	TRBJ1-1	CASSSGGTEAFF	TGTGCCAGCAGTTCGGGGGGTACTGAAGCTTTCTTT
.	few	TRBV5-1	TRBJ1-1	CASSPIDRLGTEAFF	TGCGCCAGCAGCCCTATCGACAGGTTGGGCACTGAAGCTTTCTTT
TRBD2	many	TRBV19	TRBJ2-7	CASSTSSLAGSSYEQYF	TGTGCCAGTAGTACTTCGTCACTAGCGGGGAGTTCCTACGAGCAGTACTTC
.	few	TRBV7-8	TRBJ2-1	CASSLERYNEQFF	TGTGCCAGCAGCTTAGAACGGTACAATGAGCAGTTCTTC
TRBD1	.	TRBV9	TRBJ1-6	CASSPHPRTGSRNSPLHF	TGTGCCAGCAGCCCACACCCAAGGACAGGGAGTCGGAATTCACCCCTCCACTTT
.	few	TRBV7-2	TRBJ2-7	CASSLGVGREPTIAYEQYF	TGTGCCAGCAGCTTAGGAGTGGGGCGCGAACCCACTATAGCCTACGAGCAGTACTTC
TRBD1	.	TRBV6-2/TRBV6-3	TRBJ1-5	CASSYSRTGGNGQPQHF	TGTGCCAGCAGTTACTCGAGGACAGGGGGGAATGGTCAGCCCCAGCATTTT
.	.	TRBV15	TRBJ1-4	CATSLSYERIEKLFF	TGTGCCACCAGCTTATCTTACGAGCGGATAGAAAAACTGTTTTTT
.	.	TRBV25-1	TRBJ2-3	CASSELAGYTDTQYF	TGTGCCAGCAGTGAATTGGCAGGTTACACAGATACGCAGTATTTT
.	few	TRBV3-1/TRBV3-2	TRBJ1-1	CASSQVGGSTEAFF	TGTGCCAGCAGCCAAGTGGGGGGGAGCACTGAAGCTTTCTTT
TRBD1	few	TRBV3-1/TRBV3-2	TRBJ1-2	CASSLTGVTFYGYTF	TGTGCCAGCAGCCTGACAGGGGTGACCTTCTATGGCTACACCTTC
.	few	TRBV2	TRBJ1-1	CASSELTEAFF	TGTGCCAGCAGTGAACTCACTGAAGCTTTCTTT
.	.	TRBV19	TRBJ1-6	CASSALTSSGFSPLHF	TGTGCCAGTAGTGCCCTGACTTCATCCGGGTTTTCACCCCTCCACTTT
TRBD2	.	TRBV11-1	TRBJ2-1	CASSSRRLAGGEQFF	TGTGCCAGCAGCTCTCGGCGACTAGCGGGGGGGGAGCAGTTCTTC
.	.	TRBV7-2	TRBJ2-5	CASRAEFGSRKTQYF	TGTGCCAGCAGAGCCGAATTCGGTAGCCGGAAGACCCAGTACTTC
.	once	TRBV6-4	TRBJ1-1	CASSEQSNTEAFF	TGTGCCAGCAGTGAGCAGTCTAACACTGAAGCTTTCTTT
TRBD1	once	TRBV9	TRBJ2-7	CASSAVSGTGDDEQYF	TGTGCCAGCAGCGCCGTCTCCGGGACAGGGGATGACGAGCAGTACTTC
TRBD1	.	TRBV4-2	TRBJ1-2	CASSRATGQSNYGYTF	TGTGCCAGCAGCCGGGCGACGGGACAGTCTAACTATGGCTACACCTTC
TRBD2	.	TRBV7-2	TRBJ2-2	CASSSGSRLAHRTGELFF	TGTGCCAGCAGCTCAGGTTCTAGACTAGCCCATCGGACCGGGGAGCTGTTTTTT
TRBD1	.	TRBV6-5	TRBJ1-2	CASSPGTDLYGYTF	TGTGCCAGCAGTCCCGGGACAGACCTATATGGCTACACCTTC
.	.	TRBV5-1	TRBJ1-3	CASSSLTGNGNTIYF	TGCGCCAGCAGCTCCCTAACAGGGAACGGAAACACCATATATTTT
.	.	TRBV5-6	TRBJ1-1	CGGFEAFF	TGTGGAGGATTTGAAGCTTTCTTT
.	once	TRBV27	TRBJ1-5	CASSFLGTDNQPQHF	TGTGCCAGCAGTTTTCTAGGGACTGATAATCAGCCCCAGCATTTT
TRBD1	.	TRBV5-6	TRBJ2-7	CASSLPAFAGGEQYF	TGTGCCAGCAGCTTGCCGGCGTTCGCAGGGGGCGAGCAGTACTTC
.	.	TRBV23-1	TRBJ1-1	CASFEGDTEAFF	TGCGCCAGTTTCGAGGGGGACACTGAAGCTTTCTTT
.	.	TRBV25-1	TRBJ1-4	CASSEFLGPTGYEKLFF	TGTGCCAGCAGTGAATTCCTAGGGCCGACAGGATACGAAAAACTGTTTTTT